This entry lists 8 T cell receptor beta chains sequenced from one sample in a study of tumor-infiltrating lymphocytes in oesophageal squamous cell carcinoma. From the PCR reads, TCRdb called clonotypes with MiXCR, one entry per CDR3 protein. This sample carries over 20,000 distinct CDR3 sequences, around 34% of them seen once, and the ten largest clones take roughly 19%. The sample comprised esophageal tumor tissue. The receptors come from a female donor with esophageal squamous cell carcinoma.

Remarks on this clonotype: A clone one base away is much larger, so this may be a read error. This chain uses TRBV6-1 with TRBJ2-1; 7 nucleotides align to TRBD1. V was pared by 0 bases and J by 10 bases, with 3 bases of the junction left unmatched. CDR3 length equals 13 residues. Germline V gene sequence: CDR1 MNHNS, CDR2 SASEGT. In DNA form, the CDR3 reads TGTGCCAGCAGTGAAGCACAGGGGCGGGAGCAGTTCTTC. This encodes CASSEAQGREQFF.

This clonotype was seen only a few times. J is TRBJ2-7 and V is TRBV3-1, with 8 nucleotides matching TRBD2. Losses at the gene ends were 0 bases for V and 4 bases for J; bases not matched to a gene: 11. Per the germline V gene, CDR1 is LGHDT and CDR2 is YNNKEL (reference sequence). This CDR3 contains 17 residues. CDR3 region: CASSQDVWGSGNYEQYF. The CDR3 bases are TGTGCCAGCAGCCAAGATGTATGGGGTAGCGGGAATTACGAGCAGTACTTC.

The chain is built from TRBV5-5 and TRBJ1-4; D is undetermined. Germline V gene lookup returns CDR1 SGHKS and CDR2 YYEKEE (reference sequence). The CDR3 is 15 residues long. V lost 0 bases and J 5 bases, leaving 11 bases between the germline ends. The CDR3 sequence is CASSLATWQNEKLFF. DNA for the CDR3: TGTGCCAGCAGCTTGGCTACTTGGCAGAATGAAAAACTGTTTTTT.

Concerning this clonotype: Being one base from a much bigger clone, this may be a read error. V is TRBV6-1 and J is TRBJ2-1, with D perhaps given as TRBD1 or TRBD2 (5 bases each). Trimming removed 6 bases from V and 10 bases from J, with 22 bases in between. The V gene's germline CDR1 is MNHNS and CDR2 SASEGT. The CDR3 extends over 15 amino acids. The CDR3 bases are TGTGCCAGCAGCTTACTTTCCGGGACGCACTACGAGCAGTTCTTC. This encodes CASSLLSGTHYEQFF.

This clonotype was counted ten times or more. V is TRBV6-1 and J is TRBJ2-7, with TRBD2 matching 7 bases. The V gene end was trimmed by 8 bases and the J gene end by 4 bases; junction bases not matched to a gene: 5. CDR3 length: 12 residues. Per the germline V gene, CDR1 is MNHNS and CDR2 is SASEGT. The CDR3 protein is CASGGVGYEQYF. CDR3 coding DNA: TGTGCCAGCGGGGGGGTGGGGTACGAGCAGTACTTC.

This clonotype was detected many times. V and J are TRBV12-3 or TRBV12-4 and TRBJ2-2; no definite D call. The CDR3 length is 14 residues. The ends were cut back, 1 base at V and 7 bases at J, with 10 bases in the middle. The CDR3 is CASSLDGNGGELFF. The CDR3 DNA follows: TGTGCCAGCAGTTTAGATGGGAATGGCGGGGAGCTGTTTTTT.

V gene TRBV18 combines with J gene TRBJ2-2; TRBD2 agrees at 9 bases. CDR3 length equals 16 residues. CDR1 is KGHSH and CDR2 is LQKENI in the germline V gene. After removal of 4 bases from V and 4 bases from J, the junction contained 7 bases not matched to a gene. In DNA form, the CDR3 reads TGTGCCAGCTCACGAGGGACTAGCAGACTCACCGGGGAGCTGTTTTTT. It encodes CASSRGTSRLTGELFF.

V and J are TRBV7-6 and TRBJ2-4, with 10 bases matching TRBD2. V shed 5 bases, J shed 13 bases, and the junction held 29 bases outside the gene matches. The CDR3 covers 20 residues. The germline gives CDR1 SGHVS, CDR2 FNYEAQ. This chain's CDR3 is CASSPSPGLAARGRYNEQYF. DNA of the CDR3: TGTGCCAGCAGCCCGAGCCCCGGACTAGCGGCCCGGGGCCGTTACAATGAGCAGTACTTC.